One sample yielded the 28 T cell receptor beta chains listed below, sequenced in a study of T-cell memory formation after mild COVID-19. MiXCR, run by TCRdb on the 5' RACE reads, gives a single entry per CDR3 protein. The table includes 450,000 to 700,000 distinct CDR3 sequences, 15% to 20% detected once. The sequenced sample consisted of PBMCs or a T cell subset sorted from them (not recorded which). These receptors came from an adult woman who had mild COVID-19 (a few samples of this study predate the infection). Cell type and time point are not known.

This rearrangement joins TRBV9 to TRBJ2-3, with 8 bases fitting TRBD1. CDR1 and CDR2 (germline): SGDLS, YYNGEE. Losses at the gene ends were 2 bases for V and 2 bases for J; bases not matched to a gene: 4. The CDR3 runs to 15 residues. The CDR3 sequence is CASSVRQGNTDTQYF. Here the CDR3 DNA reads TGTGCCAGCAGCGTGCGACAGGGGAACACAGATACGCAGTATTTT.

This clonotype was counted only a few times. The chain couples TRBV15 to TRBJ2-1; TRBD1 is a possible D gene (6 bases). CDR3 length: 16 residues. Trimming pared 0 bases from V and 5 bases from J, leaving 14 bases between. Germline V gene sequence: CDR1 LNHNV, CDR2 YYDKDF (reference sequence). DNA of the CDR3: TGTGCCACCAGCAGAGATGCCGGGACACAGCACAATGAGCAGTTCTTC. Its protein is CATSRDAGTQHNEQFF.

The chain employs TRBV7-2 and TRBJ2-5; D may be TRBD2 (7 bases). Germline lookup yields CDR1 SGHTA and CDR2 FQGNSA. Deletions cut 1 base from V and 5 bases from J, with 17 bases between. CDR3 length: 16 residues. CDR3 loop: CASSLVVGGGGETQYF. In nucleotides, the CDR3 is TGTGCCAGCAGCTTAGTCGTCGGCGGGGGCGGGGAGACCCAGTACTTC.

The V call is TRBV5-1, the J call TRBJ2-7, with TRBD1 matching 12 bases. CDR1 and CDR2 (germline): SGHRS, YFSETQ. Trimming at V came to 0 bases and at J to 2 bases, leaving 3 bases not matched to a gene. The CDR3 is made up of 16 amino acids. This CDR3 is CASSLGGQGAPYEQYF. Here the CDR3 DNA reads TGCGCCAGCAGCTTGGGGGGACAGGGGGCCCCCTACGAGCAGTACTTC.

This clonotype has just a few counts. The chain uses TRBV29-1 and TRBJ2-1, with D unresolved. V was shortened by 7 bases and J by 10 bases, with 17 bases between the two germline ends. Germline loops: CDR1 SQVTM, CDR2 ANQGSEA. The CDR3 is 12 amino acids. Here the CDR3 DNA reads TGCAGCGGCCTCGGGCCCGCTGAGGAGCAGTTCTTC. Residues: CSGLGPAEEQFF.

The chain carries TRBV12-3 or TRBV12-4 and TRBJ2-1, with 14 bases matching TRBD2. The length of the CDR3 is 16 residues. Trimming removed 5 bases from V and 8 bases from J; junction bases left unmatched: 8. CDR3 in DNA: TGTGCCAGCAGTACGAAGACTAGCGGGGGGGAACATGAGCAGTTCTTC. Protein product: CASSTKTSGGEHEQFF.

This clonotype was picked up a small number of times. The chain carries TRBV7-9 and TRBJ2-3; the D is unclear. V lost 5 bases and J lost 4, with 13 bases in between. The germline V gene has CDR1 SEHNR and CDR2 FQNEAQ (reference sequence). There are 14 residues in the CDR3. DNA for the CDR3: TGTGCCAGCAGCCCCGGGTCTAAAGCAGATACGCAGTATTTT. Amino acid sequence: CASSPGSKADTQYF.

The chain combines TRBV4-1 with TRBJ2-1; TRBD1 aligns across 7 bases. Germline loops: CDR1 MGHRA, CDR2 YSYEKL. CDR3 length: 16 amino acids. The V gene end was trimmed by 1 base and the J gene end by 3 bases; junction bases not matched to a gene: 6. The CDR3 DNA reads as TGCGCCAGCAGCCAAGCTACAGGGGACCTCTACAATGAGCAGTTCTTC. Translation gives CASSQATGDLYNEQFF.

This rearrangement joins TRBV18 to TRBJ2-5; TRBD1 or TRBD2 may be the D gene (5 bases each). Germline V gene data show CDR1 as KGHSH and CDR2 as LQKENI. The CDR3 runs 16 residues. Trimming left V 2 bases short and J 5 bases short, with 18 bases between. In nucleotides, the CDR3 is TGTGCCAGCTCACCAGGGGACCCTTCCCGAATTGAGACCCAGTACTTC. Protein sequence: CASSPGDPSRIETQYF.

The chain is built from TRBV7-9 and TRBJ2-2; no reliable D call. Germline values: CDR1 SEHNR, CDR2 FQNEAQ (reference sequence). Trimming left V 1 base short and J 0 bases short, with 15 bases between. The CDR3 sequence is 18 residues long. The CDR3 bases are TGTGCCAGCAGCTTAGAGGCCCTCAGTGGATCGAACACCGGGGAGCTGTTTTTT. This sequence encodes CASSLEALSGSNTGELFF.

This chain links TRBV6-5 with TRBJ2-2; a weak D match, TRBD2 (6 bases). V lost 8 bases and J 5 bases, leaving 21 bases between the germline ends. The CDR3 is 16 residues long. The germline CDR1 and CDR2 sequences are MNHEY and SVGAGI. CDR3 residues: CASRMMEGRKTGELFF. In DNA, the CDR3 is TGTGCCAGCCGGATGATGGAGGGAAGAAAGACCGGGGAGCTGTTTTTT.

This clonotype has a handful of counts. The genes are TRBV6-5 and TRBJ1-1; tentative D call: TRBD1 (5 bases). The CDR3 runs to 13 residues. The germline V gene encodes CDR1 MNHEY and CDR2 SVGAGI. The V end lost 2 bases, the J end lost 10 bases, and 14 bases lay between the germline ends. The CDR3, as DNA: TGTGCCAGCAGTTACGAGGGTGGCAGGGCAGCTTTCTTT. Protein sequence: CASSYEGGRAAFF.

This clonotype was recorded many times. V gene TRBV24-1 combines with J gene TRBJ2-7; 7 bases are a match to TRBD1. Germline lookup yields CDR1 KGHDR and CDR2 SFDVKD. V lost 3 bases to trimming and J lost 5 bases; unmatched junction nucleotides: 3. CDR3 length: 13 residues. CDR3 nucleotide sequence: TGTGCCACCAGTGATCCGGACAGGAACGAGCAGTACTTC. Protein: CATSDPDRNEQYF.

This clonotype was found many times. This chain joins TRBV20-1 and TRBJ2-7; 10 nucleotides line up with TRBD1. V dropped 3 bases and J dropped 6; count of bases not matched to a gene: 5. The germline V gene encodes CDR1 DFQATT and CDR2 SNEGSKA (reference sequence). CDR3 length: 13 amino acids. CDR3 amino acids: CSASQGDRGEQYF. As DNA, the CDR3 is TGCAGTGCTAGTCAGGGGGACAGGGGCGAGCAGTACTTC.

The J gene is TRBJ2-1, the V gene TRBV7-6; 16 positions match TRBD2. CDR1 SGHVS and CDR2 FNYEAQ come from the germline V gene. V lost 0 bases and J lost 6; bases outside the gene matches: 5. The CDR3 consists of 18 residues. The CDR3 DNA sequence: TGTGCCAGCAGCTTAGCTCCGGGACTAGCGGGGGGGCGCAATGAGCAGTTCTTC. Its translation: CASSLAPGLAGGRNEQFF.

This chain links TRBV4-2 with TRBJ2-1; TRBD2 matches at 10 bases. V lost 0 bases to trimming and J lost 8 bases; unmatched junction nucleotides: 10. Germline values: CDR1 LGHNA, CDR2 YNFKEQ. The CDR3 consists of 17 residues. For the CDR3, the DNA is TGTGCCAGCAGCCAAGATAGAGCGGGAGGGCCTTACTATGAGCAGTTCTTC. Its translation is CASSQDRAGGPYYEQFF.

The CDR3 reads CASRTGLAGAVDTQYF. The DNA of the CDR3 is TGTGCCAGCAGGACGGGACTAGCGGGAGCTGTGGATACGCAGTATTTT. This chain connects TRBV6-6 to TRBJ2-3, with 14 nucleotides matching TRBD2. The CDR3 spans 16 residues. After removal of 6 bases from V and 6 bases from J, the junction contained 8 bases not matched to a gene. CDR1 is MNHNY and CDR2 is SVGAGI in the germline V gene (reference sequence).

This chain joins TRBV5-1 and TRBJ2-7; 10 bases match TRBD2. The CDR3 spans 13 residues. CDR1 SGHRS and CDR2 YFSETQ come from the germline V gene. After removal of 4 bases from V and 7 bases from J, the junction contained 5 bases not matched to a gene. CDR3 in amino acids: CASSPGTSEEQYF. CDR3 bases: TGCGCCAGCAGCCCGGGGACTAGCGAGGAGCAGTACTTC.

V gene TRBV2 combines with J gene TRBJ1-2; tentatively, D is TRBD1 (6 bases). The CDR3 is 14 residues long. Deletions cut 4 bases from V and 8 bases from J, with 17 bases between. Germline V CDR1 and CDR2: SNHLY, FYNNEI. In DNA, the CDR3 is TGTGCCAGCAGTGGAACAGGGAGCGTAGGGGGCTACACCTTC. Residues: CASSGTGSVGGYTF.

The V and J genes are TRBV6-1 and TRBJ2-5, with 12 positions matching TRBD2. V lost 4 bases, J lost 5 bases, and 14 bases stayed unmatched. This CDR3 comprises 18 residues. CDR1 and CDR2 from the germline V gene are MNHNS and SASEGT. DNA of the CDR3: TGTGCCAGCAGTGTCGGGACTAGCGGGTACGGTTTTTGGGAGACCCAGTACTTC. Its protein product is CASSVGTSGYGFWETQYF.

This clonotype has a single count. V gene TRBV24-1 combines with J gene TRBJ2-7; tentative D call: TRBD1 (6 bases). V was shortened by 3 bases and J by 2 bases, with 10 bases between the two germline ends. CDR3 length: 14 amino acids. The germline V gene has CDR1 KGHDR and CDR2 SFDVKD. The CDR3 bases are TGTGCCACCAGTGATCCTCGACAGGCCTACGAGCAGTACTTC. Translating it yields CATSDPRQAYEQYF.

The chain is built from TRBV6-4 and TRBJ1-1, with D possibly TRBD1 on 6 matching bases. CDR3 length equals 15 residues. Germline V CDR1 and CDR2: MRHNA, SNTAGT. The ends were cut back, 4 bases at V and 1 base at J, with 13 bases in the middle. The CDR3 DNA is TGTGCCAGCAGTGCCTCCACAGGGCCGAACACTGAAGCTTTCTTT. It codes for CASSASTGPNTEAFF.

The chain is built from TRBV5-1 and TRBJ2-1; D ambiguous. This CDR3 contains 14 residues. V was cut by 0 bases and J by 7 bases, with 11 bases left in between. CDR1 is SGHRS and CDR2 is YFSETQ in the germline V gene. CDR3 in DNA: TGCGCCAGCAGCTTGGCCGAGTCTAGGAATGAGCAGTTCTTC. Encoded protein: CASSLAESRNEQFF.

In the case of this clonotype: One end of the junction is discordant with germline, which a read error may explain. The chain links TRBV7-9 to TRBJ2-1; 12 bases line up with TRBD2. Germline V gene sequence: CDR1 SEHNR, CDR2 FQNEAQ (reference sequence). This CDR3 is 15 amino acids long. CDR3 in amino acids: CDSSWTSGIGNEQFF. In DNA, the CDR3 is TGTGACAGCAGTTGGACTAGCGGGATAGGGAATGAGCAGTTCTTC.

The gene calls are TRBV7-6 and TRBJ2-2, with 9 bases matching TRBD1. V was pared by 5 bases and J by 4 bases, with 5 bases of the junction left unmatched. This CDR3 has 15 residues. Germline V lookup: CDR1 SGHVS, CDR2 FNYEAQ. Here the CDR3 reads CASSPGTGFTGELFF. The DNA of the CDR3 is TGTGCCAGCAGCCCAGGGACAGGGTTCACCGGGGAGCTGTTTTTT.

This clonotype was detected only a few times. This chain joins TRBV7-2 and TRBJ2-3, with 8 bases lining up with TRBD1. The germline V gene has CDR1 SGHTA and CDR2 FQGNSA. The ends lost 5 bases at V and 6 bases at J; junction bases unmatched: 13. The CDR3 covers 16 residues. DNA of the CDR3: TGTGCCAGCAGCCGTGACAGGGGCCGCGCACAGGATACGCAGTATTTT. Protein: CASSRDRGRAQDTQYF.

Comment on this clonotype: Germline is not matched at one junction end, which may reflect a read error. The genes are TRBV5-6 and TRBJ1-1, with 7 bases lining up with TRBD1. The CDR3 length is 14 residues. Germline lookup yields CDR1 SGHDT and CDR2 YYEEEE. CDR3 DNA sequence: TGTGCCAGCAGATTGGGGACAGCGAACACTGAAGCTTTCTTT. Its translation: CASRLGTANTEAFF.

J is TRBJ1-5 and V is TRBV7-3; D gene uncertain. V lost 3 bases and J lost 0, with 6 bases in between. Germline CDR1 SGHTA, CDR2 FQGTGA. CDR3 length equals 14 residues. The CDR3 region is CASSFYDSNQPQHF. The CDR3 DNA reads as TGTGCCAGCAGCTTCTATGATAGCAATCAGCCCCAGCATTTT.